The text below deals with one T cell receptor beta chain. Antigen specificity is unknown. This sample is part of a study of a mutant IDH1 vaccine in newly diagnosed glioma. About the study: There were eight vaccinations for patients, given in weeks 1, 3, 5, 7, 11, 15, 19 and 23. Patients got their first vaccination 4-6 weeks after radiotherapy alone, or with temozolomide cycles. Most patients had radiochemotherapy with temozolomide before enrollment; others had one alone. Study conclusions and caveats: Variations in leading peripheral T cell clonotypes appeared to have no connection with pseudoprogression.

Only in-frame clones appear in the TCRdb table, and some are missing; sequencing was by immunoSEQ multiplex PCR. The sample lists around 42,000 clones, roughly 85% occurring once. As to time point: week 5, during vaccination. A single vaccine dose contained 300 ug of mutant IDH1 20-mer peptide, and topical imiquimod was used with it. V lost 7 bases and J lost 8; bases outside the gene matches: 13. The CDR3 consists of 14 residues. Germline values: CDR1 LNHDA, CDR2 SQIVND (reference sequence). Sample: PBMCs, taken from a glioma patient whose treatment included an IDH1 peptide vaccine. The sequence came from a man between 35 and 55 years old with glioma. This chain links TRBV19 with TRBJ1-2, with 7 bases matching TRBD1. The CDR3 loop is CASTFLDREDGYTF. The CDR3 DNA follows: TGTGCCAGTACCTTCCTCGACAGGGAGGACGGCTACACCTTC.